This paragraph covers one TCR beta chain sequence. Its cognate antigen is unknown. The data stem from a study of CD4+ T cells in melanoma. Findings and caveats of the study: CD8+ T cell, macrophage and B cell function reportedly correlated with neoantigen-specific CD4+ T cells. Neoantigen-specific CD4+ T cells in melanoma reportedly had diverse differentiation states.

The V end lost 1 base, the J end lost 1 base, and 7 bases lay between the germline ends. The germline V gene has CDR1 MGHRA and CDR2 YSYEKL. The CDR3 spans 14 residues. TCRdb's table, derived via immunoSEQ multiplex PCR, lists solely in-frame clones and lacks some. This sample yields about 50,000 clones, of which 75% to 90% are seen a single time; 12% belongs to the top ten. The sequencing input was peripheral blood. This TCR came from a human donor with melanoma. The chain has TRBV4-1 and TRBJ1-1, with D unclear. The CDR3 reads CASSQGGKNTEAFF. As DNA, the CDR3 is TGCGCCAGCAGCCAAGGTGGGAAGAACACTGAAGCTTTCTTT.